This note documents a single T cell receptor beta chain sequence. Its antigen is not yet known. No much larger clone exists at a distance of one base, and base qualities are not known. TCRbeta CDR3 regions were amplified from genomic DNA using the immunoSEQ Assay, a bias-controlled multiplex PCR. In the paper's pipeline: Nucleated cell counts per sample were estimated from amplification of reference gene primers within the assay. To quantify the absolute abundance of each unique TCRbeta CDR3 rearrangement, sequence reads were collapsed and filtered. For each sample, productive Simpson clonality was calculated as the square root of Simpson's diversity index across productive rearrangements. TCRdb took over this immuneACCESS table, retaining in-frame rearrangements with V and J assigned. Such tables are incomplete; in checked studies, under half of the missing clones stem from an unresolved V gene, and the remainder is unexplained. V and J calls and clone size are copied from that table; D and trimming were computed from the DNA. The sample table holds about 250,000 clones, of which roughly nine tenths were seen once. The ten largest clones take up 3% of the sample.

This sample was taken from a study of blood T cell repertoires in COVID-19 (TCRdb year 2020). Background on the whole study: Samples from collaborators originated in the United States, Italy and Spain and spanned both the acute and convalescent phases of COVID-19. Where available, HLA class I and class II types were taken from metadata supplied by the sample provider and were not determined by assay-based typing. Samples were obtained from the ongoing ImmuneRACE study (first 160 participants) and from roughly 1,300 subjects provided by 6 global collaborators. Subjects who had been exposed to COVID-19, were actively infected with it, or had recovered from it provided the deeply sampled blood TCRbeta repertoires that made up the dataset. A freely available public database, intended as a resource for researchers studying the immune response to SARS-CoV-2, is where the repertoires were released. The material from the prospective study consisted of cDNA or gDNA derived from T cells, B-cell-depleted T cells, or PBMCs. A de-identified subject ID, COVID-19 status, age in years and sex were almost always included in the sample metadata.

Enrolling through a virtual design, the prospective study's participants ranged in age from roughly 18 to 90 years and lived across roughly 24 United States geographic areas. To assign participants to cohorts, the prospective study relied on clinical history that participants themselves reported in a screening survey and a study questionnaire. For ImmuneRACE Cohort 3, a participant was defined as recovered based on two consecutive negative NP/OP PCR tests, clearance by a healthcare professional, or resolution of symptoms. Mobile phlebotomists in the prospective study collected whole blood, serum and a nasopharyngeal or oropharyngeal swab from every participant. Over a roughly two-month period, participants in the prospective study had the option of providing additional blood draws and questionnaires. Before DNA extraction, blood samples from the prospective study were shipped at room temperature or frozen.

Summary of the overall study and its limitations: The quantity of clinical and demographic metadata differed by source and by participant and was supplied without curation.

V and J are trimmed by 4 bases and 7 bases, and the gene matches miss 1 base of the junction. The CDR3 has 14 amino acids, counting the end cysteine and phenylalanine. CDR3 DNA only is kept here, 42 bases in frame from base 1. Via the germline V gene (reference sequence), CDR1 is SEHNR and CDR2 FQNEAQ. This clonotype was obtained from a woman aged 50 to 65 who had recovered from COVID-19. The chain links TRBV7-9 with TRBJ2-1; the junction holds 13 bases that match TRBD2. The sample taken for sequencing was PBMCs or T cells enriched from blood (not recorded which). The DNA sequence is as follows: TGTGCCAGCAGCTCGACTAGCGGGAGGAATGAGCAGTTCTTC. This sequence encodes CASSSTSGRNEQFF.